The entry that follows covers one T cell receptor beta chain sequence. Its antigen is not known. This sample was taken from a study of cytomegalovirus exposure and HLA in healthy donors. General observations from the study: Association with HLA alleles at 0.05 false discovery rate was found for around 17,000 TCR beta sequences in a later analysis. From TCR beta sequences, most subjects' HLA-A and HLA-B alleles were reportedly predicted accurately. Within an earlier analysis, most TCR beta V segments proved productive either about 90% or about 30% of the time.

The V end was cut by 2 bases, the J end by 1 base, with 11 bases between. CDR1 and CDR2 (germline): KGHSH, LQKENI. The CDR3 runs to 15 residues. Both 60 Vbeta primers and 13 Jbeta primers went into the PCR. Sequencing used immunoSEQ multiplex PCR; TCRdb keeps in-frame clones, though not all of them. The table records 150,000 to 200,000 clones, 82% of them present only once. The source of this sequence is a male donor in good health and CMV-seronegative. The material sequenced was PBMCs. This chain uses TRBV18 with TRBJ1-1; D not resolved. CDR3 residues: CASSPTVSANTEAFF. In DNA form, the CDR3 reads TGTGCCAGCTCACCAACAGTATCTGCGAACACTGAAGCTTTCTTT.